What follows describes a single T cell receptor (beta chain). What it binds is not known. This entry belongs to a study of CD8+ T cells in alopecia areata. Overall study findings and caveats: Many expanded lesional clones persisted in scalp and blood during tofacitinib.

Between the trimmed V and J ends, which lost 2 bases and 10 bases, there was a span of 17 bases. The CDR3 loop spans 13 amino acids. Germline CDR1 and CDR2: SQVTM and ANQGSEA. Regarding treatment: oral pan-JAK inhibitor, 5-10 mg twice daily. The investigators collected lesional scalp punch biopsies and peripheral blood from alopecia areata patients. Using a FACSAria, the CD4+ and CD8+ T cells were sorted from the PBMCs. Sequencing templates came from extracted RNA that was reverse transcribed into cDNA. Assay used: immunoSEQ multiplex PCR; TCRdb lists only in-frame clones, some missing. Here the sample spans some 200,000 clones, roughly three fifths being singletons.

The sequence came from a human donor with alopecia areata. The gene calls are TRBV29-1 and TRBJ1-1; no clear D. The starting material was CD4+ T cells sorted from blood, obtained at week 4, from a patient treated with tofacitinib. The CDR3 sequence is CSVETALAPGAFF. The DNA for the CDR3 is TGCAGCGTTGAAACGGCTCTAGCACCGGGAGCTTTCTTT.